A selection of T cell receptor beta chains follows, all from one sample in a study of Ad26.COV2.S vaccination and SARS-CoV-2 variants. Clones were sequenced by immunoSEQ multiplex PCR, and TCRdb holds only the in-frame ones, with some missing. Found here are about 350,000 clones, 70% to 90% of them singletons; the top ten hold roughly 3.1%. The sequencing here drew on peripheral blood, taken in a trial of Ad26.COV2.S vaccine versus placebo. The receptors derive from a person aged 18-60 years who received the Ad26.COV2.S COVID-19 vaccine or a placebo. The CDR3 runs from the conserved cysteine through the conserved F or W. A D gene is named only where the DNA matches it firmly. Expanded clones get a size class; other rows say once, few or many, or leave the size out.

abundance	j_gene	v_gene	d_gene	CDR3aa	CDR3nt
.	TRBJ1-1	TRBV12-3/TRBV12-4	.	CASSPPSETEAFF	TGTGCCAGCAGCCCGCCAAGCGAAACTGAAGCTTTCTTT
.	TRBJ1-1	TRBV7-9	.	CASSGRDRNTEAFF	TGTGCCAGCAGCGGACGGGACCGGAACACTGAAGCTTTCTTT
once	TRBJ2-1	TRBV11-2	TRBD1	CASSYTGTDNNEQFF	TGTGCCAGCAGCTATACCGGGACAGACAACAATGAGCAGTTCTTC
.	TRBJ1-4	TRBV7-9	.	CASSAGTEKLFF	TGTGCCAGCTCGGCGGGGACTGAAAAACTGTTTTTT
.	TRBJ2-3	TRBV19	.	CASSSFGATDTQYF	TGTGCCAGTAGTTCCTTCGGGGCCACAGATACGCAGTATTTT
.	TRBJ2-3	TRBV20-1	.	CSARDKIGQGF	TGCAGTGCTAGAGATAAAATTGGGCAGGGCTTT
.	TRBJ1-2	TRBV19	TRBD1	CASTPGQGNNYGYTF	TGTGCCAGTACTCCGGGACAGGGGAATAACTATGGCTACACCTTC
once	TRBJ1-4	TRBV27	.	CASSLWGIKGATNEKLFF	TGTGCCAGCAGTTTATGGGGAATTAAGGGCGCAACTAATGAAAAACTGTTTTTT
.	TRBJ2-7	TRBV28	.	CASSLRGPYEQYF	TGTGCCAGCAGTTTGAGGGGCCCCTACGAGCAGTACTTC
.	TRBJ2-5	TRBV21-1	.	CASSGQPQETQYF	TGTGCCAGCAGTGGACAGCCCCAAGAGACCCAGTACTTC
.	TRBJ1-3	TRBV6-1	.	CASSDSGNTIYF	TGTGCCAGCAGTGACTCTGGAAACACCATATATTTT
.	TRBJ2-3	TRBV18	TRBD1	CASSRQGIADTQYF	TGTGCCAGCTCGAGACAGGGGATCGCAGATACGCAGTATTTT
.	TRBJ2-4	TRBV13	.	CASSLGGLRDKNIQYF	TGTGCCAGCAGCTTAGGGGGACTCCGGGACAAAAACATTCAGTACTTC
.	TRBJ1-6	TRBV10-3	.	CATRDIDRDYNSPLHF	TGTGCCACCCGAGATATCGACAGAGACTATAATTCACCCCTCCACTTT
.	TRBJ2-1	TRBV4-3	.	CASSQPPTSNEQFF	TGCGCCAGCAGCCAACCTCCCACGAGCAATGAGCAGTTCTTC
.	TRBJ2-6	TRBV19	.	CASSSYATKQGTGANVLTF	TGTGCCAGTAGTTCCTACGCCACGAAACAGGGTACTGGGGCCAACGTCCTGACTTTC